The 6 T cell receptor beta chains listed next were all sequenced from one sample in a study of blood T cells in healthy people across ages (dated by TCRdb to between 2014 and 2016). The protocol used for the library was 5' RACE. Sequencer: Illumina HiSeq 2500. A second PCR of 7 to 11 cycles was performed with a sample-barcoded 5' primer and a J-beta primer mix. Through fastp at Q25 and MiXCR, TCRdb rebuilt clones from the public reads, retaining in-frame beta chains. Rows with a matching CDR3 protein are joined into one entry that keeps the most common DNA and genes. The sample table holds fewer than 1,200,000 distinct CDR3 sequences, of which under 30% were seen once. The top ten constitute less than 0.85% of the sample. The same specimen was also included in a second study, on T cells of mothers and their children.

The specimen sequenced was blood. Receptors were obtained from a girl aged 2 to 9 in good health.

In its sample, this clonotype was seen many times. CDR3 sequence: CASSGYEQFF. The CDR3 DNA reads TGTGCCAGCTCTGGGTATGAGCAGTTCTTC. The chain couples TRBV7-9 to TRBJ2-1; no reliable D call. Germline V gives CDR1 SEHNR, CDR2 FQNEAQ (reference sequence). This CDR3 is built from 10 residues. Trimming left V 8 bases short and J 8 bases short, with 7 bases between. Full variable domain (remainder filled in from reference TRBV7-9 and TRBJ2-1): DTGVSQNPRHKITKRGQNVTFRCDPISEHNRLYWYRQTLGQGPEFLTYFQNEAQLEKSRLLSDRFSAERPKGSFSTLEIQRTEQGDSAMYLCASSGYEQFFGPGTRLTVL.

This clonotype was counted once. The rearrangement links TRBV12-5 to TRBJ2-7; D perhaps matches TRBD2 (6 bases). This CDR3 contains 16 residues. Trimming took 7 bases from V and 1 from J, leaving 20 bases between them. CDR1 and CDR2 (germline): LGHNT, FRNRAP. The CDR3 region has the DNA TGTGCTAGTGTGGGATTCGGCGGGACGGATTCCTACGAGCAGTACTTC. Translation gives CASVGFGGTDSYEQYF. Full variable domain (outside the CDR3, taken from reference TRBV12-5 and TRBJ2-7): DARVTQTPRHKVTEMGQEVTMRCQPILGHNTVFWYRQTMMQGLELLAYFRNRAPLDDSGMPKDRFSAEMPDATLATLKIQPSEPRDSAVYFCASVGFGGTDSYEQYFGPGTRLTVT.

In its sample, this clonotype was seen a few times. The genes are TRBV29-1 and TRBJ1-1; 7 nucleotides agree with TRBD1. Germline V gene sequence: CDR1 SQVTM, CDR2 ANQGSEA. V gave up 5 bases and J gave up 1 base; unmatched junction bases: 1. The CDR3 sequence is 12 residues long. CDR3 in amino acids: CSVWTGNTEAFF. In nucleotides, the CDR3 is TGCAGCGTTTGGACAGGGAACACTGAAGCTTTCTTT.

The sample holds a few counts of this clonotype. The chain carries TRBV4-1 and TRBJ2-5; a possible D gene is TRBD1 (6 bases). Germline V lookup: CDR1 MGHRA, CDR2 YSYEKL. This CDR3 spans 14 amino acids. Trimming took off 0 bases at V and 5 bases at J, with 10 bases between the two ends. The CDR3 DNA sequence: TGCGCCAGCAGCCAAGATGAGAGGGGGGAGACCCAGTACTTC. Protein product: CASSQDERGETQYF.

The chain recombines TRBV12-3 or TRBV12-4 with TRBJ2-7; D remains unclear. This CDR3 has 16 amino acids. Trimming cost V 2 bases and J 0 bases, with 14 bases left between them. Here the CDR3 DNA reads TGTGCCAGCAGTTTATGGGGTGGCGGCTACTCCTACGAGCAGTACTTC. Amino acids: CASSLWGGGYSYEQYF.

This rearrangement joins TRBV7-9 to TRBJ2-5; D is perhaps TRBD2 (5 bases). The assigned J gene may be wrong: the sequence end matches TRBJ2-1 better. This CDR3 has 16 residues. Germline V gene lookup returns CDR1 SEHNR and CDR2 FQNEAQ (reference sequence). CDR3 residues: CASSQNGGPIYNEQFF. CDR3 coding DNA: TGTGCCAGCAGCCAAAATGGAGGACCTATCTACAATGAGCAGTTCTTC.